The sequence of this T cell receptor beta chain was determined in a study of neurological immune-mediated disorders. This clonotype appeared many times. Its target is not known. Study-wide results and limits: Patients with HTLV-1-associated myelopathy showed the most TCR clonal expansion. Those with multiple sclerosis showed the least, falling below healthy controls. CDR3 amino acid sequences of expanded clones were not shared across subjects, a result suggesting private repertoires in all groups.

As for time point: technical triplicate 1. Sorted libraries came from around 990,000 CD4+ or CD8+ T cells. The cDNA was generated by 5'RACE with 10-nucleotide random UMIs. Via MiXCR, TCRdb re-called the 5' RACE reads, giving one row per CDR3 protein. The table shows about 24,000 distinct CDR3 sequences, with about 13% occurring only once. Germline V lookup: CDR1 LNHNV, CDR2 YYDKDF (reference sequence). Trimming removed 0 bases from V and 7 bases from J; junction bases left unmatched: 5. This CDR3 has 16 residues. Sequences were obtained from CD4+ T cells from blood. The chain recombines TRBV15 with TRBJ2-1; 11 positions match TRBD2. This receptor was identified in a female donor with HTLV-1-associated myelopathy (HAM/TSP). Here the CDR3 reads CATSRDRLAGGNEQFF. The CDR3 nucleotides are TGTGCCACCAGCAGAGATCGCCTAGCGGGAGGTAATGAGCAGTTCTTC. Drawing the rest from reference TRBV15 and TRBJ2-1, the complete variable domain is DAMVIQNPRYQVTQFGKPVTLSCSQTLNHNVMYWYQQKSSQAPKLLFHYYDKDFNNEADTPDNFQSRRPNTSFCFLDIRSPGLGDTAMYLCATSRDRLAGGNEQFFGPGTRLTVL.